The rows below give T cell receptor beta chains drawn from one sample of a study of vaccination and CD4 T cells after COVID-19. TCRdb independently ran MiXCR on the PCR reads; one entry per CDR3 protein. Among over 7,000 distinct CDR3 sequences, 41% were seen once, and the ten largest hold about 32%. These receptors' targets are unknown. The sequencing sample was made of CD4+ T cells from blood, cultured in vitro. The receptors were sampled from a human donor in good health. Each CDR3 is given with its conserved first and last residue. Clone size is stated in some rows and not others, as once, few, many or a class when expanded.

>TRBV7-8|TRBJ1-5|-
CASSHRDYSNQPQHF
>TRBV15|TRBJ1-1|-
CATSRDAGQNTEAFF
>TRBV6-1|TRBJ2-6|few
CASAEGGGGANVLTF
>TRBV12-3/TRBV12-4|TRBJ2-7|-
CASSPSYEQYF
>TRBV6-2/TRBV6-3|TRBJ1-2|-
CASSQRTGDGYTF
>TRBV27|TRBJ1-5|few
CASAGDRVGNQPQHF
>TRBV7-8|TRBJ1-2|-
CASGLDIGYTF
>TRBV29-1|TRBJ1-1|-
CNQTQGASPEAFF
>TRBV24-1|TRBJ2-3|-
CATSELRLQGQDTQYF
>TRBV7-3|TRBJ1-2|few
CASSPSGTGGYTF
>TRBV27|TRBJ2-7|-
CASRRTWGTPYEQYF
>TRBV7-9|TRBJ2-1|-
CASSLGGWGISYNEQFF
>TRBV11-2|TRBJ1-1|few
CASNSGPRRNTEAFF
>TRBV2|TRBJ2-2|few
CASSEQGLNTGELFF
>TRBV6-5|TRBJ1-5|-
CASSYATDQPQHF
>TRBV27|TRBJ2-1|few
CASSLGTGATEQFF
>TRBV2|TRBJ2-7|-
CASSEDRRRDYEQYF
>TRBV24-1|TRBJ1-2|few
CATSDSSDPTTYGYTF
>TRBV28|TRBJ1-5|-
CASSRQAVSNQPQHF
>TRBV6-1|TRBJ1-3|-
CASGHPLSGNTIYF
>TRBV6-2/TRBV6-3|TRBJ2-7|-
CASSRGGFYEQYF
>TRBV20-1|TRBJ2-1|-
CSAEGLAGGYNEQFF
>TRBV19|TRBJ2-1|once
CASKIRGGLAANEQFF
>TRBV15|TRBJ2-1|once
CATSRGGGKGSYNEQFF
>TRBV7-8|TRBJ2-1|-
CASSTGTSGRVYNEQFF
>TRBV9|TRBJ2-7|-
CASSWACPYEQYF
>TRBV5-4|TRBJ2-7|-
CASSLFPGQVSYEQYF
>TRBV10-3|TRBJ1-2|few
CAIRPTGDEYGYTF
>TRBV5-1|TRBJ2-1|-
CASSLADPYNEQFF
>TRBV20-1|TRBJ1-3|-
CSAHRYSGNTIYF
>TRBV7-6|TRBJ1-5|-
CASSLAQDRFDNQPQHF
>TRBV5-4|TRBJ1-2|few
CASSLVDQGYGYTF
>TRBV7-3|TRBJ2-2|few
CASSRQGASTGELFF
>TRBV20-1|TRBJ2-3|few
CSAHTGTSGSWSTDTQYF
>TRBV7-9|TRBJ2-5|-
CASSLRGNSDETQYF
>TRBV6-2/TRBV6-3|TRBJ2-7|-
CASRALGGSFNEQYF
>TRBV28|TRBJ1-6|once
CASSLGDRYNSPLHF
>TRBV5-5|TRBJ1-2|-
CASSLGSGNYGYTF
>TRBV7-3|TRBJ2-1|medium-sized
CASSSPGQPYNEQFF
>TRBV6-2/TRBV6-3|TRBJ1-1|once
CASSTRGQGITEAFF
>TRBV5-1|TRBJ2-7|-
CASRHETYEQYF